Reported below is one T cell receptor beta chain. Its antigen remains unidentified. The data were obtained in a study of T-cell reconstitution after alpha-beta-depleted transplantation in children. CDR3 size: 16 residues. Per the germline V gene, CDR1 is SGHVS and CDR2 is FQNEAQ. Trimming removed 4 bases from V and 4 bases from J; junction bases left unmatched: 13. This sample's TCRbeta library carried unique molecular identifier barcodes. TCRdb reprocessed the PCR reads via MiXCR and lists one record per CDR3 protein. The sample lists roughly 100,000 distinct CDR3 sequences, approximately 6% seen once, with around 5.6% in the top ten. The study's findings and limits: Hyperexpanded clones declined; after one year, newly produced T cells mostly supplied diversity.

The V and J genes are TRBV7-8 and TRBJ2-7; 7 nucleotides line up with TRBD2. Sample: PBMCs, mostly from graft donor cells, taken 60 days after TCRalphabeta/CD19-depleted stem cell transplant. This receptor was identified in a female patient between 2 and 15 years old who had a stem cell transplant for Fanconi anemia, so the T cells may come from the graft donor. This CDR3 reads CASSSRGRVRPYEQYF. The CDR3 bases are TGTGCCAGCAGCTCCCGGGGGAGGGTCAGGCCATACGAGCAGTACTTC.